This T cell receptor (beta chain) came from a study of T cell repertoires in cytomegalovirus infection. At the level of the study: Use of recently identified HLA-C-restricted and well-studied HLA-B-restricted CMV epitopes was part of the study. Public TCR beta signature analysis indicated the presence of both CMV infection and matching HLA type.

With respect to this clonotype: As yet, its antigen is unknown.

V was pared by 1 base and J by 4 bases, with 8 bases between. This CDR3 contains 14 residues. Per the germline V gene, CDR1 is SGHVS and CDR2 is FNYEAQ. TCRdb re-called the reads with MiXCR, one entry per CDR3 protein. The repertoire includes about 340,000 distinct CDR3 sequences, almost 30% of them detected once, and about 19% sits in the top ten. Notes on the study in general: CMV-specific TCR beta clonotypes restricted by HLA-C dominated the ex vivo response.

The clonotype originates from a human donor in good health (CMV status not recorded). Some clones in this sample may be carry-over from other donors' samples. The V gene is TRBV7-6, the J gene TRBJ2-1; a possible D gene is TRBD2 (5 bases). This sample comprised cultured PBMCs, obtained from culture after CMV antigen stimulation. The CDR3 DNA sequence: TGTGCCAGCAGCTTAGAGCGGCAGTACAATGAGCAGTTCTTC. It yields the protein CASSLERQYNEQFF.